The 21 T cell receptor beta chains below come from one sample, sequenced in a study of blood T cell dynamics during melanoma immunotherapy. Profiling relied on immunoSEQ multiplex PCR, and the TCRdb table lists in-frame clones only, not all of them. The sample lists roughly 15,000 clones; approximately 87% were seen once. As for time point: pre-treatment baseline. Sequencing used blood, obtained from a patient treated with checkpoint blockade. The receptors were sampled from a human donor with melanoma.

The rearrangement joins TRBV6-1 to TRBJ2-7; 8 nucleotides align to TRBD1. The V gene's germline CDR1 is MNHNS and CDR2 SASEGT. The CDR3 totals 17 residues. V gave up 1 base and J gave up 3 bases; unmatched junction bases: 11. The CDR3 loop reads CASSEGFLRTGGYEQYF. The CDR3 nucleotides are TGTGCCAGCAGTGAAGGATTTTTGCGCACAGGGGGCTACGAGCAGTACTTC.

V is TRBV15 and J is TRBJ2-2; TRBD1 aligns across 11 bases. The germline gives CDR1 LNHNV, CDR2 YYDKDF (reference sequence). J was trimmed by 3 bases and V by 3 bases; bases with no gene match: 6. The CDR3 is 17 amino acids. CDR3 coding DNA: TGTGCCACCAGCAGGGGTGGACAGGGGGCTTACACCGGGGAGCTGTTTTTT. Translation: CATSRGGQGAYTGELFF.

The chain carries TRBV6-1 and TRBJ1-4; TRBD1 aligns across 8 bases. Trimming removed 7 bases from V and 7 bases from J; junction bases left unmatched: 5. The CDR3 runs to 13 residues. Germline lookup yields CDR1 MNHNS and CDR2 SASEGT. The CDR3 DNA reads as TGTGCCAGCACCAGGGGGCTGGCTGAAAAACTGTTTTTT. Protein: CASTRGLAEKLFF.

This clone appeared once. The chain employs TRBV7-2 and TRBJ1-5, with D possibly matching TRBD1 (5 bases). Trimming removed 3 bases at V and 3 bases at J, with 12 bases between. This CDR3 comprises 15 residues. From germline, CDR1 is SGHTA and CDR2 FQGNSA. Written as DNA, the CDR3 is TGTGCCAGCAGCTTCGACAGTCGATACAATCAGCCCCAGCATTTT. Translation gives CASSFDSRYNQPQHF.

V is TRBV11-2 and J is TRBJ2-7; 10 bases fit TRBD2. The germline CDR1 and CDR2 sequences are SGHAT and FQNNGV. This CDR3 contains 17 residues. J lost 3 bases, V lost 5 bases, and 13 bases had no gene match. CDR3 sequence reads: CASSTRVSGGQYYEQYF. As DNA, the CDR3 is TGTGCCAGCAGCACAAGGGTTAGCGGGGGGCAGTACTACGAGCAGTACTTC.

Here the CDR3 reads CASSMNLAYEQYF. CDR3 nucleotide sequence: TGTGCCAGTAGTATGAATCTGGCCTACGAGCAGTACTTC. The chain recombines TRBV19 with TRBJ2-7, with D hard to call. CDR1 is LNHDA, CDR2 SQIVND, per germline (reference sequence). CDR3 length: 13 amino acids. Trimming cost V 3 bases and J 2 bases, with 8 bases left between them.

As DNA, the CDR3 is TGTGCCAGCAGCTTAGGGGGTGGCACTGAAGCTTTCTTT. It is translated as CASSLGGGTEAFF. The chain couples TRBV7-9 to TRBJ1-1; D remains unclear. Germline V lookup: CDR1 SEHNR, CDR2 FQNEAQ (reference sequence). The CDR3 runs 13 residues. V was cut by 1 base and J by 4 bases, with 7 bases left in between.

This rearrangement joins TRBV7-9 to TRBJ2-3, with TRBD2 matching 8 bases. The germline CDR1 and CDR2 sequences are SEHNR and FQNEAQ (reference sequence). CDR3 size: 15 residues. Trimming removed 3 bases from V and 0 bases from J; junction bases left unmatched: 2. DNA of the CDR3: TGTGCCAGCAGCTTGACGGGGGGGAGCACAGATACGCAGTATTTT. Its protein product is CASSLTGGSTDTQYF.

This clone was observed once. The chain links TRBV5-1 to TRBJ2-7; D not resolved. The CDR3 extends over 14 amino acids. The V end was cut by 6 bases, the J end by 1 base, with 14 bases between. From germline, CDR1 is SGHRS and CDR2 YFSETQ. CDR3 in DNA: TGCGCCAGCACGGAAACGACAAATTCCTACGAGCAGTACTTC. This codes for CASTETTNSYEQYF.

The CDR3 sequence: CASSQVEGLNEQFF. The CDR3 DNA is TGTGCCAGCAGCCAAGTTGAAGGGTTGAATGAGCAGTTCTTC. V and J are TRBV4-2 and TRBJ2-1; D is unclear. Germline lookup yields CDR1 LGHNA and CDR2 YNFKEQ. This CDR3 contains 14 residues. V lost 1 base, J lost 7 bases, and 11 bases lay in between.

The chain couples TRBV28 to TRBJ2-7; unclear D gene. Germline-derived CDR1 and CDR2 are MDHEN and SYDVKM. CDR3 length equals 12 residues. V was clipped by 8 bases and J by 2 bases, with 10 bases between them. CDR3 sequence (DNA): TGTGCCAGCGGTGCAGGAACCTACGAGCAGTACTTC. As protein: CASGAGTYEQYF. Drawing the rest from reference TRBV28 and TRBJ2-7, the complete variable domain is DVKVTQSSRYLVKRTGEKVFLECVQDMDHENMFWYRQDPGLGLRLIYFSYDVKMKEKGDIPEGYSVSREKKERFSLILESASTNQTSMYLCASGAGTYEQYFGPGTRLTVT.

The chain has TRBV6-1 and TRBJ2-7, with 7 bases matching TRBD1. CDR1 and CDR2 from the germline V gene are MNHNS and SASEGT. Trimming at V came to 4 bases and at J to 6 bases, leaving 9 bases not matched to a gene. The CDR3 extends over 14 amino acids. The CDR3 nucleotides read TGTGCCAGCAGTGTTGGGGACAGCGGTCTCGAGCAGTACTTC. Amino acid sequence: CASSVGDSGLEQYF.

The V gene is TRBV9, the J gene TRBJ2-3; 8 bases match TRBD1. CDR3 length equals 14 residues. Trimming took 1 base from V and 4 from J; bases not matched to a gene: 2. Germline loops: CDR1 SGDLS, CDR2 YYNGEE. CDR3 coding DNA: TGTGCCAGCAGCGTACAGGGGGCTTCAGATACGCAGTATTTT. This gives the protein CASSVQGASDTQYF.

CDR3 sequence (DNA): TGTGCCAGCTCAGCGTTAGGCGGGGGGGCCTTGGAGACCCAGTACTTC. Its protein is CASSALGGGALETQYF. The chain links TRBV18 to TRBJ2-5; 9 bases match TRBD2. Trimming cost V 5 bases and J 5 bases; bases outside gene matches: 12. Germline loops: CDR1 KGHSH, CDR2 LQKENI. This CDR3 region has 16 residues.

Only one count was recorded for this clone. The chain employs TRBV11-2 and TRBJ1-2; maybe TRBD1 (5 bases). V was cut by 5 bases and J by 3 bases, with 13 bases left in between. Germline assignment: CDR1 SGHAT and CDR2 FQNNGV. The CDR3 has 14 residues. CDR3 coding DNA: TGTGCCAGCAGCCCGGGGGGGGATTACTATGGCTACACCTTC. As protein: CASSPGGDYYGYTF.

The genes are TRBV6-6 and TRBJ2-7; D is possibly TRBD1 or TRBD2 (5 bases each). Germline assignment: CDR1 MNHNY and CDR2 SVGAGI (reference sequence). The CDR3 contains 15 residues. V lost 0 bases, J lost 5 bases, and 14 bases lay in between. The CDR3 is CASSYSFAGDHEQYF. In DNA, the CDR3 is TGTGCCAGCAGTTACTCGTTTGCTGGGGACCACGAGCAGTACTTC.

This clone has only one observation. V gene TRBV5-3 combines with J gene TRBJ2-5; 7 nucleotides match TRBD1. TRBV5-3 is marked as an open reading frame, function uncertain. CDR3 size: 18 residues. Trimming took 5 bases from V and 2 from J; bases not matched to a gene: 18. The DNA of the CDR3 is TGTGCCAGAAGTTTGTTGGGGTGCCCGGGACAGCGGCAAGAGACCCAGTACTTC. Translating it yields CARSLLGCPGQRQETQYF.

The genes are TRBV5-1 and TRBJ1-1; 7 bases are a match to TRBD1. Trimming cost V 0 bases and J 8 bases; bases outside gene matches: 4. The CDR3 loop spans 13 amino acids. CDR1 is SGHRS, CDR2 YFSETQ, per germline. The CDR3 sequence: CASSLAPGQEAFF. CDR3 nucleotide sequence: TGCGCCAGCAGCTTGGCCCCGGGACAGGAAGCTTTCTTT.

The chain is built from TRBV5-3 and TRBJ2-2; D may correspond to TRBD1 or TRBD2 (5 bases each). TRBV5-3 is assigned to the ORF class and has an uncertain function. The length of the CDR3 is 12 residues. Trimming cost V 7 bases and J 4 bases, with 8 bases left between them. The CDR3 sequence is CARRGGTGELFF. The DNA of the CDR3 is TGTGCCAGACGGGGCGGCACCGGGGAGCTGTTTTTT.

V and J are TRBV9 and TRBJ2-2; unclear D gene. This CDR3 has 14 residues. The V gene lost 0 bases and the J gene lost 3 bases, with 6 bases spanning the gap. Germline V gene sequence: CDR1 SGDLS, CDR2 YYNGEE. The CDR3 coding sequence is TGTGCCAGCAGCGTAGGAGTGGACACCGGGGAGCTGTTTTTT. It specifies CASSVGVDTGELFF.

The gene calls are TRBV29-1 and TRBJ2-2; 8 bases match TRBD1. V was clipped by 6 bases and J by 5 bases; unmatched bases: 11. Germline values: CDR1 SQVTM, CDR2 ANQGSEA. The CDR3 contains 15 residues. CDR3 loop: CSVGRQGARTGELFF. The CDR3 coding sequence is TGCAGCGTGGGACGTCAGGGGGCGAGGACCGGGGAGCTGTTTTTT.